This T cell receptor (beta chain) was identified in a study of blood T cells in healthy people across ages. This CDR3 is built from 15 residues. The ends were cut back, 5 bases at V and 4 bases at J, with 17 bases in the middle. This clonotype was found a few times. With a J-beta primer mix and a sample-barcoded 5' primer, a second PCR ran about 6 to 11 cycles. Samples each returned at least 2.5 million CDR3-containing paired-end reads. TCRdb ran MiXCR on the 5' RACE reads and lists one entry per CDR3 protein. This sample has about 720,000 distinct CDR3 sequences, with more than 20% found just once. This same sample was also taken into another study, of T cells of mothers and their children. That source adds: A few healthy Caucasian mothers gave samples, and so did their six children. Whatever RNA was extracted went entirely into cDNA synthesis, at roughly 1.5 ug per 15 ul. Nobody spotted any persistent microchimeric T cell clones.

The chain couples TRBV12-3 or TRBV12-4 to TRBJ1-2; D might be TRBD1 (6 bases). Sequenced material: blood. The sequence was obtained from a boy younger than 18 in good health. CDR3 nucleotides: TGTGCCAGCAGTGTCCCGGGGGGCGGTCTCTATGGCTACACCTTC. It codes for CASSVPGGGLYGYTF.